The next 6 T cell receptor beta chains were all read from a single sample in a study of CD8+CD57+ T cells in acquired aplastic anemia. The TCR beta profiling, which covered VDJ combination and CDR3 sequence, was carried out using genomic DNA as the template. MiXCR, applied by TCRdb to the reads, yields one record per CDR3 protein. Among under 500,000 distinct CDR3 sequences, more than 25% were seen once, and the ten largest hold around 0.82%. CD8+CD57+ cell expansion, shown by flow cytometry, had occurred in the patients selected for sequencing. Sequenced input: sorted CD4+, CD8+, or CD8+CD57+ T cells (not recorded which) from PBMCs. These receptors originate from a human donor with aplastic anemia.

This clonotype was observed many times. The chain's CDR3 is CASSPGTSGGDTQYF. The CDR3 nucleotides read TGTGCCAGCAGCCCCGGGACTAGCGGGGGAGATACGCAGTATTTT. The V call is TRBV7-6, the J call TRBJ2-3; 14 bases agree with TRBD2. The V and J ends lost 5 bases and 5 bases, in that order; junction bases with no gene match: 3. In germline, CDR1 is SGHVS, CDR2 FNYEAQ. CDR3 length: 15 residues.

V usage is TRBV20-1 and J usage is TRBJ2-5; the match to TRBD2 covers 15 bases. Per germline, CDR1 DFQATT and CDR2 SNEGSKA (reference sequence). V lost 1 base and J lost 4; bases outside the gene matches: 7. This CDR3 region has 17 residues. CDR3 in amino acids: CSARGGTSGRLAETQYF. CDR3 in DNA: TGCAGTGCTAGAGGGGGGACTAGCGGGAGGTTGGCAGAGACCCAGTACTTC.

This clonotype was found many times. CDR3 region: CASSSVPNTEAFF. DNA of the CDR3: TGTGCCAGCAGTAGTGTCCCGAACACTGAAGCTTTCTTT. This chain joins TRBV2 and TRBJ1-1; D ambiguous. CDR3 length: 13 amino acids. V was shortened by 5 bases and J by 1 base, with 8 bases between the two germline ends. CDR1 and CDR2 (germline): SNHLY, FYNNEI. Together with reference TRBV2 and TRBJ1-1, the CDR3 gives the full variable domain: EPEVTQTPSHQVTQMGQEVILRCVPISNHLYFYWYRQILGQKVEFLVSFYNNEISEKSEIFDDQFSVERPDGSNFTLKIRSTKLEDSAMYFCASSSVPNTEAFFGQGTRLTVV.

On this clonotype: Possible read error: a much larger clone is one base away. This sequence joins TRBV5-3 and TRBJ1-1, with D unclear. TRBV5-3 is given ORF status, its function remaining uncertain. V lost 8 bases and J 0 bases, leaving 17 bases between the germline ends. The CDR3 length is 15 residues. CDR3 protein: CASGILGDVNTEAFF. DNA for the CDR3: TGTGCCAGTGGTATTTTAGGAGACGTGAACACTGAAGCTTTCTTT.

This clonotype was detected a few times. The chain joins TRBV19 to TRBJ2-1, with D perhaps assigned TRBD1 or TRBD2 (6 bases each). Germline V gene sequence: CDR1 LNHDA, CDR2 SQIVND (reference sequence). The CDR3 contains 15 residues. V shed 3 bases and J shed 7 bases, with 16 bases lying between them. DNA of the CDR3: TGTGCCAGTAGTATTATGTGGGGGGCTTGGAATGAGCAGTTCTTC. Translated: CASSIMWGAWNEQFF.

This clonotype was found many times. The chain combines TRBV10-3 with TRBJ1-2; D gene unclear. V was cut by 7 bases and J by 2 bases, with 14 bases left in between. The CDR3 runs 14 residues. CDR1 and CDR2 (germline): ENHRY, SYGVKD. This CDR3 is CAITPHDGNYGYTF. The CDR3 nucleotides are TGTGCCATCACCCCGCACGACGGCAACTATGGCTACACCTTC.